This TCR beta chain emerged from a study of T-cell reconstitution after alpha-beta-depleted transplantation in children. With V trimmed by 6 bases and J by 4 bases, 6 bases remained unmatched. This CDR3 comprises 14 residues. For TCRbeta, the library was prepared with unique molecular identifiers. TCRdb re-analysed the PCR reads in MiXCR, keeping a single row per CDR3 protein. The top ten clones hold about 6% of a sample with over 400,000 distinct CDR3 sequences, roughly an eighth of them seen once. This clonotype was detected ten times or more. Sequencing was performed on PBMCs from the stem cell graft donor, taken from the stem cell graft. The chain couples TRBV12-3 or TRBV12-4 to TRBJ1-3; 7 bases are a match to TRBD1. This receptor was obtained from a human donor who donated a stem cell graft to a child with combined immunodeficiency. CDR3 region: CASRAGGQGNTIYF. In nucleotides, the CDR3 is TGTGCCAGCAGGGCAGGGGGACAAGGAAACACCATATATTTT.